The 5 T cell receptor beta chains listed next were all sequenced from one sample in a study of CD8 T cells in Susac syndrome. Reverse transcription of 0.5 to 1 ug RNA was performed with random hexamers. TCRdb used MiXCR to reprocess the immunoSEQ multiplex PCR reads, holding one entry per CDR3 protein. The sample holds over 150,000 distinct CDR3 sequences, 85% to 95% seen once. What was sequenced was CD4+ T cells from PBMCs. The receptors were gathered from a human donor with multiple sclerosis.

The chain links TRBV20-1 to TRBJ1-1, with a possible D match to TRBD1 (6 bases). The CDR3 contains 12 residues. Trimming shortened V by 6 bases and J by 5 bases, and 13 bases separated the two germline ends. CDR1 DFQATT and CDR2 SNEGSKA come from the germline V gene (reference sequence). CDR3 nucleotides: TGCAGTGCCCAAGGGGGGGATACTGAAGCTTTCTTT. It yields the protein CSAQGGDTEAFF.

This sequence joins TRBV6-5 and TRBJ1-5; D ambiguous. The CDR3 runs to 13 residues. V dropped 5 bases and J dropped 7 bases, with 12 bases sitting between them. Germline lookup yields CDR1 MNHEY and CDR2 SVGAGI. The CDR3 region is CASSPRSSQPQHF. The DNA of the CDR3 is TGTGCCAGCAGTCCCCGGAGCTCGCAGCCCCAGCATTTT.

The chain has TRBV20-1 and TRBJ2-7; 9 bases fit TRBD1. The CDR3 has 15 amino acids. Germline CDR1 is DFQATT and CDR2 is SNEGSKA (reference sequence). With V trimmed by 5 bases and J by 3 bases, 11 bases remained unmatched. In nucleotides, the CDR3 is TGCAGTGCTGGGAAAACCGGACAGGGGAGCTACGAGCAGTACTTC. Protein sequence: CSAGKTGQGSYEQYF.

This clonotype appeared a single time. The chain recombines TRBV12-3 or TRBV12-4 with TRBJ1-5; tentatively, D is TRBD1 (5 bases). The CDR3 spans 14 residues. Trimming left V 6 bases short and J 6 bases short, with 15 bases between. DNA for the CDR3: TGTGCCAGCAGCTGGGGGACTGTTGCTCAGCCCCAGCATTTT. Translating gives CASSWGTVAQPQHF.

The V call is TRBV19, the J call TRBJ1-5; D possibly corresponds to TRBD1 (6 bases). The ends were cut back, 6 bases at V and 3 bases at J, with 15 bases in the middle. CDR3 length: 15 amino acids. CDR1 is LNHDA, CDR2 SQIVND, per germline (reference sequence). DNA of the CDR3: TGTGCCAGTAGGGCCCTGGGGGCGCCCAATCAGCCCCAGCATTTT. This encodes CASRALGAPNQPQHF. Looking up the rest from reference TRBV19 and TRBJ1-5 gives the full variable domain: DGGITQSPKYLFRKEGQNVTLSCEQNLNHDAMYWYRQDPGQGLRLIYYSQIVNDFQKGDIAEGYSVSREKKESFPLTVTSAQKNPTAFYLCASRALGAPNQPQHFGDGTRLSIL.